This T cell receptor (beta chain) was captured by sequencing in a study of T cells in Graves' hyperthyroidism and ophthalmopathy. Study at large: Peripheral blood was drawn at first diagnosis, prior to all treatment.

The CDR3 has 10 amino acids. V was clipped by 8 bases and J by 9 bases, with 5 bases between them. CDR1 and CDR2 (germline): SGHDN, FVKESK. The hyperthyroidism was newly diagnosed and had lasted under 2 months; the patients were aged 18 to 65. Sample collection date corresponds to first hyperthyroidism diagnosis, prior to any ophthalmopathy symptoms. Amplified regions were TCR beta CDR3 sequences from RNA transcripts. The HTBI primer set was used in a first-round RT-PCR of the TCR CDR3. TCRdb reprocessed the multiplex PCR reads via MiXCR and lists one record per CDR3 protein. The data show around 400,000 distinct CDR3 sequences, approximately 14% seen once.

The receptor's source is a young woman with Graves' hyperthyroidism that later progressed to Graves' ophthalmopathy. The sample comprised blood. The rearrangement uses TRBV14 and TRBJ2-6; D uncertain. The CDR3 DNA sequence: TGTGCCAGCCGTGGCAACGTCCTGACTTTC. This sequence encodes CASRGNVLTF.